A single sample gave rise to the 8 T cell receptor beta chains below, sequenced in a study of T cell changes during pregnancy in multiple sclerosis (dated by TCRdb to about 2019). The method was the immunoSEQ multiplex PCR assay. Entries here come from immuneACCESS through TCRdb and include only in-frame sequences with V and J called. Some clones fail to appear in such tables; in the studies checked, an unresolved V gene covers under half of the shortfall, and the cause of the remainder is unknown. In this sample the table shows some 30,000 clones, approximately 90% of which occur a single time. The ten largest clones take up about 8% of the sample. The starting material was CD8+ T cells from peripheral blood mononuclear cells, obtained before pregnancy. Source of these receptors: a female donor with multiple sclerosis, enrolled in a pregnancy study.

The chain couples TRBV6-4 to TRBJ2-1, with 8 bases that match TRBD2. This CDR3 has 15 residues. Unmatched junction bases numbered 6, after V lost 5 bases and J lost 3 bases. Germline V gene sequence: CDR1 MRHNA, CDR2 SNTAGT. CDR3 DNA: TGTGCCAGCAGTCCCGGGACTAGTGACTACAATGAGCAGTTCTTC. It yields the protein CASSPGTSDYNEQFF.

V usage is TRBV6-1 and J usage is TRBJ2-7; D perhaps matches TRBD2 (5 bases). The CDR3 has 15 residues. V lost 9 bases and J 2 bases, leaving 20 bases between the germline ends. The germline V gene has CDR1 MNHNS and CDR2 SASEGT. CDR3 region: CASSTEDSATYEQYF. The CDR3 DNA follows: TGTGCCAGTTCGACGGAGGATTCGGCTACCTACGAGCAGTACTTC.

The chain has TRBV2 and TRBJ2-3; possibly TRBD1 for D (6 bases). V was trimmed by 0 bases and J by 6 bases, leaving 13 bases between them. This CDR3 is 15 amino acids long. Per germline, CDR1 SNHLY and CDR2 FYNNEI. For the CDR3, the DNA is TGTGCCAGCAGTGAAGCGCTTCAGGGGTCCGATACGCAGTATTTT. This codes for CASSEALQGSDTQYF.

The chain couples TRBV27 to TRBJ2-3; weak D call: TRBD2 (6 bases). Germline V lookup: CDR1 MNHEY, CDR2 SMNVEV (reference sequence). V lost 6 bases, J lost 4 bases, and 8 bases lay in between. The CDR3 totals 12 residues. The CDR3 loop is CASSRLADTQYF. CDR3 bases: TGTGCCAGCAGCAGACTAGCAGATACGCAGTATTTT.

This sequence joins TRBV7-6 and TRBJ1-1, with D unclear. CDR1 and CDR2 from the germline V gene are SGHVS and FNYEAQ. Trimming took off 1 base at V and 7 bases at J, with 13 bases between the two ends. This CDR3 contains 14 residues. CDR3: CASSLGKTEGEAFF. The CDR3 DNA sequence: TGTGCCAGCAGCTTAGGTAAGACCGAGGGTGAAGCTTTCTTT.

The chain recombines TRBV27 with TRBJ2-1; no firm D call. The germline gives CDR1 MNHEY, CDR2 SMNVEV (reference sequence). The CDR3 is made up of 13 amino acids. V lost 5 bases and J lost 8, with 13 bases in between. The DNA for the CDR3 is TGTGCCAGCAGTCCGAGGCCCCCCCATGAGCAGTTCTTC. As protein: CASSPRPPHEQFF.

This CDR3 is CASSPDKQSYGYTF. CDR3 DNA: TGCGCCAGCAGCCCAGACAAACAGTCCTATGGCTACACCTTC. The rearrangement uses TRBV4-3 and TRBJ1-2; D gene ambiguous. Trimming removed 4 bases at V and 4 bases at J, with 13 bases between. Germline V gene data show CDR1 as LGHNA and CDR2 as YSLEER. The CDR3 covers 14 residues.

The chain recombines TRBV27 with TRBJ1-1; D remains ambiguous. Per the germline V gene, CDR1 is MNHEY and CDR2 is SMNVEV (reference sequence). There are 13 residues in the CDR3. Between the trimmed V and J ends, which lost 3 bases and 0 bases, there was a span of 5 bases. CDR3 sequence: CASSFYLNTEAFF. CDR3 nucleotides: TGTGCCAGCAGTTTCTACTTGAACACTGAAGCTTTCTTT.